The clone carrying this TCR beta chain was found a few times. Its antigen is undetermined. TCRdb ran MiXCR on the reads and lists one entry per CDR3 protein. Here the sample spans some 390,000 distinct CDR3 sequences, around 18% being singletons. Germline values: CDR1 SNHLY, CDR2 FYNNEI. V lost 6 bases to trimming and J lost 3 bases; unmatched junction nucleotides: 5. The CDR3 runs to 14 residues. The sample is drawn from a study of T cell repertoires in cytomegalovirus infection. Background on the study: TCR beta signatures that were public indicated CMV infection and matching HLA type. General study findings and limits: In two of eight donors, the top clonotype was HLA-C-restricted CMV-specific. Cumulative frequency of public TCR beta families picked out carriers of CMV plus the relevant HLA.

Sequencing input: PBMCs. The sequence was collected from a human donor in good health (CMV status not recorded). Some clones in this sample may be carry-over from other donors' samples. V gene TRBV2 combines with J gene TRBJ2-3, with TRBD2 identical over 8 bases. The CDR3 region has the DNA TGTGCCAGCAGCGCTCGGGGGGGAACAGATACGCAGTATTTT. This encodes CASSARGGTDTQYF. The full variable domain, rest sourced from reference TRBV2 and TRBJ2-3, is EPEVTQTPSHQVTQMGQEVILRCVPISNHLYFYWYRQILGQKVEFLVSFYNNEISEKSEIFDDQFSVERPDGSNFTLKIRSTKLEDSAMYFCASSARGGTDTQYFGPGTRLTVL.